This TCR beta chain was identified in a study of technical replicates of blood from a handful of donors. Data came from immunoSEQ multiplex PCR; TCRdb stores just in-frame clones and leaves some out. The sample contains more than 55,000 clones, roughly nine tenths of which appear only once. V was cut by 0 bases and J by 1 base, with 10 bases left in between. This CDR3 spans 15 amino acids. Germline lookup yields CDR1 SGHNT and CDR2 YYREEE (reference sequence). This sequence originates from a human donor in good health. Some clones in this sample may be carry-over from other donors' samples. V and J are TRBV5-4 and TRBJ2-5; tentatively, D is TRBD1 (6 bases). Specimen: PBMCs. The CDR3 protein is CASSLGQAIQETQYF. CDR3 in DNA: TGTGCCAGCAGCTTGGGACAGGCGATCCAAGAGACCCAGTACTTC.